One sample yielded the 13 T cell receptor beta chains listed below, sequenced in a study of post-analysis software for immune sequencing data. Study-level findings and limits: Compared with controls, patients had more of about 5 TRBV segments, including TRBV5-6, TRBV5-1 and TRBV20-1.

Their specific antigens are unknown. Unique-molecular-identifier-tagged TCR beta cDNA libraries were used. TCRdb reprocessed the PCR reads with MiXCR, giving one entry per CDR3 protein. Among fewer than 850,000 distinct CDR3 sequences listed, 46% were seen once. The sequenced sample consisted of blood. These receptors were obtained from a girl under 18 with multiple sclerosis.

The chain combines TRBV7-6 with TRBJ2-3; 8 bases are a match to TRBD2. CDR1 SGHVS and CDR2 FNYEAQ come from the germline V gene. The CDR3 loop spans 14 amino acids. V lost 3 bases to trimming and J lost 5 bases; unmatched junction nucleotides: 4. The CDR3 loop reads CASSLYSGEDTQYF. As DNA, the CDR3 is TGTGCCAGCAGCTTGTATAGCGGGGAAGATACGCAGTATTTT.

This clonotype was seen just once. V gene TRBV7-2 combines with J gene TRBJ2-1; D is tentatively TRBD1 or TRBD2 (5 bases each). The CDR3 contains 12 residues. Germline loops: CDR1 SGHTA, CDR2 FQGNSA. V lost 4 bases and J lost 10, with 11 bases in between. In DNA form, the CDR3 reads TGTGCCAGCAGCTCGTGGGGACGGGAGCAGTTCTTC. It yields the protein CASSSWGREQFF.

CDR3 loop: CASSILGSARETQYF. The CDR3 DNA follows: TGTGCCAGTAGTATCCTCGGGAGCGCGCGAGAGACCCAGTACTTC. This chain joins TRBV19 and TRBJ2-5, with D perhaps TRBD2 (6 bases). Germline assignment: CDR1 LNHDA and CDR2 SQIVND (reference sequence). V was clipped by 3 bases and J by 4 bases, with 15 bases between them. The CDR3 length is 15 residues.

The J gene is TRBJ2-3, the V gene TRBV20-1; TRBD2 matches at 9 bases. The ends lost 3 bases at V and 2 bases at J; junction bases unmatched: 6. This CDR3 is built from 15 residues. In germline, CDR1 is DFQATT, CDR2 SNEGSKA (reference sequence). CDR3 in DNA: TGCAGTGCTAGTGGCGGGAGGGGGTACACAGATACGCAGTATTTT. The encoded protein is CSASGGRGYTDTQYF.

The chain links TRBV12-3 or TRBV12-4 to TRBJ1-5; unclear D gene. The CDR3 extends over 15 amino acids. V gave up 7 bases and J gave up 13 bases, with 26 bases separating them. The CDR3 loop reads CASTPSDHPREAQHF. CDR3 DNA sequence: TGTGCCAGCACCCCCTCCGACCATCCCCGGGAGGCTCAGCATTTT.

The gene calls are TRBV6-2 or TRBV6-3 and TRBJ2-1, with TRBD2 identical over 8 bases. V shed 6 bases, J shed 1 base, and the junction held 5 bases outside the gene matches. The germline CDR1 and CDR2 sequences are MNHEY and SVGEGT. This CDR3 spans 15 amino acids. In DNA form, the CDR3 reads TGTGCCAGCAGCATTAGCGGGAATTCCTACAATGAGCAGTTCTTC. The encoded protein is CASSISGNSYNEQFF.

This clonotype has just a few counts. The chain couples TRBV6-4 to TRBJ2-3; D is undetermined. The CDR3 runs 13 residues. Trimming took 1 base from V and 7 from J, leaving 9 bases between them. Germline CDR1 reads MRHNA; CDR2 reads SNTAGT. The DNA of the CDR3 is TGTGCCAGCAGTGACTTTTCTGGGAATACGCAGTATTTT. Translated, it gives CASSDFSGNTQYF.

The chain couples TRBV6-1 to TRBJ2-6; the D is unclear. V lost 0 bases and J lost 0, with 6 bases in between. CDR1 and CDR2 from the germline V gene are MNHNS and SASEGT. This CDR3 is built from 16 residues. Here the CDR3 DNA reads TGTGCCAGCAGTGAAGCCGGCCGCTCTGGGGCCAACGTCCTGACTTTC. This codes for CASSEAGRSGANVLTF.

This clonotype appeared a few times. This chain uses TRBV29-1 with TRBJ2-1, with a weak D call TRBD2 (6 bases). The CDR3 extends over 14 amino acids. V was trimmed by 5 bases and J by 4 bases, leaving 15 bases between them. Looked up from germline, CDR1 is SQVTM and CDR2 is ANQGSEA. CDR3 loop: CSVLDWRGYNEQFF. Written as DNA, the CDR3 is TGCAGCGTTCTGGATTGGAGGGGATACAATGAGCAGTTCTTC.

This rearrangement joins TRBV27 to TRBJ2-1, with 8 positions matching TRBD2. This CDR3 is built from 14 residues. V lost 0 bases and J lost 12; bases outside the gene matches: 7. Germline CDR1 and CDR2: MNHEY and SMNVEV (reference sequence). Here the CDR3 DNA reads TGTGCCAGCAGTTTATCTAGCGGGGCCTTTTGGCAGTTCTTC. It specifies CASSLSSGAFWQFF.

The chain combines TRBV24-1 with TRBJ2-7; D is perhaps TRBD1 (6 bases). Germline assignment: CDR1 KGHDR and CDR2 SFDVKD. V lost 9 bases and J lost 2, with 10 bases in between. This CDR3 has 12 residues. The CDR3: CATADSTYEQYF. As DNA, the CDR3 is TGTGCCACCGCGGACAGCACCTACGAGCAGTACTTC.

Here the CDR3 reads CASSDLRLESDTQYF. The CDR3 DNA reads as TGTGCCAGCAGTGACCTCAGACTAGAGTCAGATACGCAGTATTTT. This chain links TRBV25-1 with TRBJ2-3, with a possible D match to TRBD2 (6 bases). This CDR3 contains 15 residues. The germline V and J ends were trimmed by 3 bases and 4 bases, with 14 bases remaining between them. CDR1 is MGHDK, CDR2 SYGVNS, per germline. Full variable domain (outside the CDR3, taken from reference TRBV25-1 and TRBJ2-3): EADIYQTPRYLVIGTGKKITLECSQTMGHDKMYWYQQDPGMELHLIHYSYGVNSTEKGDLSSESTVSRIRTEHFPLTLESARPSHTSQYLCASSDLRLESDTQYFGPGTRLTVL.

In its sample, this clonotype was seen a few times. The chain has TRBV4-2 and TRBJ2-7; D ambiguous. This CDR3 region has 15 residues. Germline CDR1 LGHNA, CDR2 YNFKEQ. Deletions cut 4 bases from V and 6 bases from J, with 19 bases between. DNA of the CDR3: TGTGCCAGCAGCCTTGCAGGTGGCCCACATCCCGAGCAGTACTTC. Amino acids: CASSLAGGPHPEQYF.